This entry lists 12 T cell receptor beta chains sequenced from one sample in a study of blood T cell repertoires in COVID-19. Some clones are missing from TCRdb's copy, which holds only in-frame ones; the method was immunoSEQ multiplex PCR. The sample contains fewer than 250,000 clones, 86% of which appear only once. The material sequenced was PBMCs or T cells enriched from blood (not recorded which). These receptor sequences come from a woman in her fifties or sixties who had recovered from COVID-19.

The gene calls are TRBV3-1 (or the pseudogene TRBV3-2) and TRBJ1-3; D perhaps matches TRBD1 (6 bases). This CDR3 is 15 amino acids long. CDR1 is LGHDT and CDR2 is YNNKEL in the germline V gene (reference sequence). V lost 4 bases and J 4 bases, leaving 14 bases between the germline ends. For the CDR3, the DNA is TGTGCCAGCAGCCCCGGGACATTCCCCGGAAACACCATATATTTT. Protein product: CASSPGTFPGNTIYF.

The V call is TRBV28, the J call TRBJ2-7; D gene unclear. This CDR3 contains 13 residues. The V end was cut by 4 bases, the J end by 3 bases, with 10 bases between. Germline lookup yields CDR1 MDHEN and CDR2 SYDVKM. CDR3 DNA sequence: TGTGCCAGCAGTTCTAGGCTTGACTACGAGCAGTACTTC. This gives the protein CASSSRLDYEQYF.

This chain connects TRBV12-2 to TRBJ1-2; TRBD1 is the table's D call, not checked against the DNA. TRBV12-2 is recorded as a pseudogene. There are 15 residues in the CDR3. The CDR3 nucleotides read TGTGCAAGTCGCTTAGGGGGCTGGACAGGGGTTGGCTACACCTTC. Translation gives CASRLGGWTGVGYTF.

The genes are TRBV10-1 and TRBJ2-1; TRBD2 matches 11 bases. Germline CDR1 reads WNHNN; CDR2 reads SYGVQD (reference sequence). The CDR3 extends over 18 amino acids. V shed 3 bases, J shed 5 bases, and the junction held 12 bases outside the gene matches. Here the CDR3 DNA reads TGCGCCAGCAGTGATCCTGTTGAGACTAGCGGGATCAACAATGAGCAGTTCTTC. Protein sequence: CASSDPVETSGINNEQFF.

The chain links TRBV6-2 or TRBV6-3 to TRBJ2-3, with TRBD2 matching 9 bases. The CDR3 is 15 amino acids. CDR1 is MNHEY and CDR2 is SVGEGT in the germline V gene. Germline trimming cut 6 bases from V and 2 bases from J; bases unmatched to any gene: 6. The CDR3 here is CASSTGTSFTDTQYF. CDR3 coding DNA: TGTGCCAGCAGCACCGGGACTAGCTTCACAGATACGCAGTATTTT.

The chain is built from TRBV19 and TRBJ2-5; 8 bases are a match to TRBD1. Germline CDR1 and CDR2: LNHDA and SQIVND (reference sequence). The CDR3 has 14 residues. V trimming: 4 bases; J trimming: 7 bases; junction bases outside the gene matches: 8. The CDR3: CASSTTGTGVTQYF. CDR3 nucleotide sequence: TGTGCCAGTAGTACTACCGGGACAGGAGTGACCCAGTACTTC.

Here the CDR3 reads CASTRDRSYEQYF. In DNA form, the CDR3 reads TGTGCCAGCACCCGGGACAGGTCCTACGAGCAGTACTTC. The chain links TRBV2 to TRBJ2-7, with 8 bases aligning to TRBD1. The J segment lost 1 base and the V segment lost 7 bases, leaving 3 bases of the junction unmatched. The CDR3 totals 13 residues. Germline assignment: CDR1 SNHLY and CDR2 FYNNEI.

The chain is built from TRBV2 and TRBJ2-7, with D tentatively TRBD1 (5 bases). Germline loops: CDR1 SNHLY, CDR2 FYNNEI. There are 15 residues in the CDR3. Trimming shortened V by 2 bases and J by 5 bases, and 16 bases separated the two germline ends. CDR3 nucleotide sequence: TGTGCCAGCAGTGAAACGACCCAGGGCGTAAACGAGCAGTACTTC. Its protein product is CASSETTQGVNEQYF.

The J gene is TRBJ1-6, the V gene TRBV6-5; 9 positions match TRBD1. Germline assignment: CDR1 MNHEY and CDR2 SVGAGI. V lost 6 bases and J lost 5; bases outside the gene matches: 5. This CDR3 contains 15 residues. The CDR3 is CASRGQGFNNSPLHF. The CDR3 region has the DNA TGTGCCAGCAGGGGACAGGGATTTAATAATTCACCCCTCCACTTT.

This rearrangement joins TRBV5-1 to TRBJ1-1, with TRBD1 identical over 11 bases. CDR1 SGHRS and CDR2 YFSETQ come from the germline V gene. The CDR3 has 15 residues. With 4 bases clipped from V and 0 bases from J, the junction kept 2 bases outside the gene matches. The CDR3 is CASSRDRGVNTEAFF. The CDR3 nucleotides read TGCGCCAGCAGCAGGGACAGGGGGGTGAACACTGAAGCTTTCTTT.

This clone was found once. The genes are TRBV27 and TRBJ1-6, with 8 bases that match TRBD1. Germline loops: CDR1 MNHEY, CDR2 SMNVEV (reference sequence). The CDR3 has 15 amino acids. With V trimmed by 5 bases and J by 6 bases, 6 bases remained unmatched. CDR3 loop: CASSPRQGFNSPLHF. The CDR3 bases are TGTGCCAGCAGTCCGAGACAGGGGTTTAATTCACCCCTCCACTTT.

Only one count was recorded for this clone. The CDR3 reads CASSSSGTSGRVGETQYF. The CDR3 DNA reads TGTGCCAGCAGCTCTTCTGGGACTAGCGGGAGAGTGGGGGAGACCCAGTACTTC. The chain recombines TRBV5-6 with TRBJ2-5, with TRBD2 identical over 14 bases. The CDR3 contains 18 residues. Losses at the gene ends were 3 bases for V and 5 bases for J; bases not matched to a gene: 12. From germline, CDR1 is SGHDT and CDR2 YYEEEE.